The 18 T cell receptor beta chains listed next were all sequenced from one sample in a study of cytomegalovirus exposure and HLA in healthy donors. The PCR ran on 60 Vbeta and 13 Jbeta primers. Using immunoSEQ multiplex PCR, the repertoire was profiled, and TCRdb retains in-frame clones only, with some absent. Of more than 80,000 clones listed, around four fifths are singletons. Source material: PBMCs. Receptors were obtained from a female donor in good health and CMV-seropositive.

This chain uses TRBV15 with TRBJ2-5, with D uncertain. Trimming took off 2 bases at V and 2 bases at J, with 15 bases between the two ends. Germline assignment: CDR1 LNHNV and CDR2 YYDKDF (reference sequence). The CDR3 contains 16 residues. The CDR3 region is CATSRQDTTRQETQYF. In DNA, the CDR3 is TGTGCCACCAGCAGACAGGATACCACCAGGCAAGAGACCCAGTACTTC. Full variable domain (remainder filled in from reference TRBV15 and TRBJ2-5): DAMVIQNPRYQVTQFGKPVTLSCSQTLNHNVMYWYQQKSSQAPKLLFHYYDKDFNNEADTPDNFQSRRPNTSFCFLDIRSPGLGDTAMYLCATSRQDTTRQETQYFGPGTRLLVL.

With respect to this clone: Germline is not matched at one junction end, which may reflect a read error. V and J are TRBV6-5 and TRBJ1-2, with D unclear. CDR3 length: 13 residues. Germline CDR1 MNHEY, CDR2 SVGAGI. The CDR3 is CASRSSTNYGYPF. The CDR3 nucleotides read TGTGCCAGCAGGTCCTCCACTAACTATGGCTACCCCTTC.

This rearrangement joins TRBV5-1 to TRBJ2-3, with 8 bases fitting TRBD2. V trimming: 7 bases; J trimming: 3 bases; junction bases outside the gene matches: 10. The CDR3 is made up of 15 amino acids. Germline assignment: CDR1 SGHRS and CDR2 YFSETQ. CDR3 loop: CASARIQRETDTQYF. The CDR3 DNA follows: TGCGCCAGCGCCCGCATTCAGCGGGAGACAGATACGCAGTATTTT.

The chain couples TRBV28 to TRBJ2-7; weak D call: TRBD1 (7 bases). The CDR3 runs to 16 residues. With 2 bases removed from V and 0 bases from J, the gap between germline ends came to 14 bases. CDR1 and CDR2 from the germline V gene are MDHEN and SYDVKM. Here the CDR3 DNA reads TGTGCCAGCAGTTTAGCGGGACAGATTAGCTCCTACGAGCAGTACTTC. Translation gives CASSLAGQISSYEQYF.

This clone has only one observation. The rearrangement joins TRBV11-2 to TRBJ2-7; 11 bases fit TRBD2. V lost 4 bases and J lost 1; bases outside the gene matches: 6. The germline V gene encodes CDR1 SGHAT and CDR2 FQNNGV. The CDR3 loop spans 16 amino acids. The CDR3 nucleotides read TGTGCCAGCAGCTGGGGACTAGCGGAGATGTCCTACGAGCAGTACTTC. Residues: CASSWGLAEMSYEQYF.

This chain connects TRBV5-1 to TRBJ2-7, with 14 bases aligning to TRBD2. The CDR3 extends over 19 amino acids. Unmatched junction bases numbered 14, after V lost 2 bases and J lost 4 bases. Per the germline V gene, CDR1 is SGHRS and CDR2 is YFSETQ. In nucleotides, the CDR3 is TGCGCCAGCAGCTTCGGGACTAGCGGGAGAGGGAACGGTCAGTACGAGCAGTACTTC. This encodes CASSFGTSGRGNGQYEQYF.

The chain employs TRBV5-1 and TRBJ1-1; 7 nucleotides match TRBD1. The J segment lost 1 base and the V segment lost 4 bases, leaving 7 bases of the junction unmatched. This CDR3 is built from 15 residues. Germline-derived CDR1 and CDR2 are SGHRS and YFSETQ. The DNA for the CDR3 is TGCGCCAGCAGCCCGTGGACAGGACCGAACACTGAAGCTTTCTTT. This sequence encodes CASSPWTGPNTEAFF.

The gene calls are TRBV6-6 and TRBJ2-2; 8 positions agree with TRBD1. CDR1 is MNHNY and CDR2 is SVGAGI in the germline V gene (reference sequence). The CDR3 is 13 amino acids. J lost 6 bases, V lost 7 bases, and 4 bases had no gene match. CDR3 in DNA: TGTGCCAGCAACAGACAGGGGTCCGGGGAGCTGTTTTTT. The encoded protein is CASNRQGSGELFF.

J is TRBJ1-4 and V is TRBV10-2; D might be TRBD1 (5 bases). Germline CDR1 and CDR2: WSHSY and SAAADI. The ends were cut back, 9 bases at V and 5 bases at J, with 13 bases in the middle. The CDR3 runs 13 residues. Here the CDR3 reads CARWGGWNEKLFF. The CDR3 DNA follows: TGCGCCAGGTGGGGGGGGTGGAATGAAAAACTGTTTTTT.

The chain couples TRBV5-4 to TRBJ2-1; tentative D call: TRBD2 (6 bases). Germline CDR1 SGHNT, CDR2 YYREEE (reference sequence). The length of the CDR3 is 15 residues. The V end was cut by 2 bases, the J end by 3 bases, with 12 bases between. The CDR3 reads CASSFPGLYYNEQFF. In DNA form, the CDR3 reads TGTGCCAGCAGCTTTCCGGGACTTTACTACAATGAGCAGTTCTTC.

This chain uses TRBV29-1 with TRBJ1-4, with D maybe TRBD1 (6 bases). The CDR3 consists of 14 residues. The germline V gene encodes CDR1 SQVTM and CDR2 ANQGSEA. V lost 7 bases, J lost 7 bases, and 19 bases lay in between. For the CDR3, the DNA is TGCAGCGGTTCGTGGGGGGGCTATGGTGAAAAACTGTTTTTT. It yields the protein CSGSWGGYGEKLFF.

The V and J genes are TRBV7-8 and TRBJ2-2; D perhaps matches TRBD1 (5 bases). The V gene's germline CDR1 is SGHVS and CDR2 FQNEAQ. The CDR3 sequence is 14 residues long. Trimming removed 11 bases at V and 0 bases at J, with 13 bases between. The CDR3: CALTVRPNTGELFF. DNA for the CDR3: TGTGCCTTGACAGTCCGGCCGAACACCGGGGAGCTGTTTTTT.

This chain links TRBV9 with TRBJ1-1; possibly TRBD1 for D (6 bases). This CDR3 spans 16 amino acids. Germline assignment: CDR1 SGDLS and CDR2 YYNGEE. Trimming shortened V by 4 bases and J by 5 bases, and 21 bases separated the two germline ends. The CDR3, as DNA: TGTGCCAGCAGCCCTCAGGGGTCCCCCGGAGAGACTGAAGCTTTCTTT. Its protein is CASSPQGSPGETEAFF.

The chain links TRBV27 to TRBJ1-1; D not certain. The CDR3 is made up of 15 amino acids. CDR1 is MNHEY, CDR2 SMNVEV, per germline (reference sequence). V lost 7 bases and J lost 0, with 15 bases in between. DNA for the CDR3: TGTGCCAGCACCACACTACGGCGGGTGAACACTGAAGCTTTCTTT. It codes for CASTTLRRVNTEAFF.

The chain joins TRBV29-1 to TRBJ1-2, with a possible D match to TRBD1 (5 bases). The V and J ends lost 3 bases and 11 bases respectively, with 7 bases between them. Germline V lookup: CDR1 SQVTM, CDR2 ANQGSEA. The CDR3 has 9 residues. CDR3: CSVEGRYTF. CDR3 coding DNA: TGCAGCGTTGAGGGGCGTTACACCTTC.

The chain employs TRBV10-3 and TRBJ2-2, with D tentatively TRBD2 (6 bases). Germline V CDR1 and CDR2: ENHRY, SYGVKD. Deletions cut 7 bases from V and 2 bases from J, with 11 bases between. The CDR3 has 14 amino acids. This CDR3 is CAITRGINTGELFF. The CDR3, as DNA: TGTGCCATCACACGGGGGATCAACACCGGGGAGCTGTTTTTT.

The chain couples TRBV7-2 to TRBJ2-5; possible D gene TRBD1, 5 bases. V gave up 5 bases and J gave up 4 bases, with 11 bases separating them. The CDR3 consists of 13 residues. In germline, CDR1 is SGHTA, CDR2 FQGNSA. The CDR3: CASSQGVGETQYF. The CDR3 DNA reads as TGTGCCAGCAGCCAAGGGGTCGGAGAGACCCAGTACTTC.

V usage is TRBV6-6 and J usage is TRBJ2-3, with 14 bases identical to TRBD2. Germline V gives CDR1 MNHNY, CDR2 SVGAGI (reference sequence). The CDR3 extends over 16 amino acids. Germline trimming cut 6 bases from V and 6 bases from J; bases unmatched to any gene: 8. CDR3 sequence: CASSLIRTSGRDTQYF. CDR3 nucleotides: TGTGCCAGCAGCCTAATTCGGACTAGCGGGAGGGATACGCAGTATTTT.